Listed below are T cell receptor beta chains from one sample, sequenced in a study of T cells in Graves' hyperthyroidism and ophthalmopathy. TCRdb redid the calling of the multiplex PCR reads with MiXCR, one entry per CDR3 protein. The sample has fewer than 300,000 distinct CDR3 sequences, less than 30% seen once; the top ten hold 20% to 30%. The sequencing input was blood. Receptors originate from a middle-aged man with Graves' hyperthyroidism that later progressed to Graves' ophthalmopathy. The CDR3 runs from the conserved cysteine through the conserved F or W. Fields, in order: J gene, D gene, V gene, clone size, CDR3 DNA, CDR3 protein. The D gene is left open where the match is weak. Only some rows state a clone size, as once, few, many or a class for expanded clones.

j_gene: TRBJ2-7; d_gene: TRBD2; v_gene: TRBV7-8; abundance: NA; CDR3nt: TGTGCCAGCAGCTTCACCAGGACTAGCGGGAGCTACGAGCAGTACTTC; CDR3aa: CASSFTRTSGSYEQYF
j_gene: TRBJ2-7; d_gene: TRBD1; v_gene: TRBV6-6; abundance: many; CDR3nt: TGTGCCAGCAGTCAGGACAGGTCCTACGAGCAGTACTTC; CDR3aa: CASSQDRSYEQYF
j_gene: TRBJ1-1; d_gene: NA; v_gene: TRBV19; abundance: NA; CDR3nt: TGTGCCAGTAGTTTTAGCCCCAGAACTGAAGCTTTCTTT; CDR3aa: CASSFSPRTEAFF
j_gene: TRBJ1-5; d_gene: TRBD1; v_gene: TRBV6-5; abundance: many; CDR3nt: TGTGCCAGCACAGTTACAGGGGGCCCGCAGCCCCAGCATTTT; CDR3aa: CASTVTGGPQPQHF
j_gene: TRBJ2-2; d_gene: NA; v_gene: TRBV5-1; abundance: many; CDR3nt: TGCGCCAGCAGCTTGCCCCTTCGAACCGGGGAGCTGTTTTTT; CDR3aa: CASSLPLRTGELFF
j_gene: TRBJ2-5; d_gene: NA; v_gene: TRBV28; abundance: many; CDR3nt: TGTGCCAGCAGTTCCGTGCGGGGACAAGAGACCCAGTACTTC; CDR3aa: CASSSVRGQETQYF
j_gene: TRBJ2-4; d_gene: NA; v_gene: TRBV15; abundance: many; CDR3nt: TGTGCCACCAGGGACCTTAATAGGGCCAAAAACATTCAGTACTTC; CDR3aa: CATRDLNRAKNIQYF
j_gene: TRBJ2-7; d_gene: TRBD2; v_gene: TRBV2; abundance: many; CDR3nt: TGTGCCAGCAGCAGACTAGCGGGAGGGCCCCCATCCTACGAGCAGTACTTC; CDR3aa: CASSRLAGGPPSYEQYF
j_gene: TRBJ1-1; d_gene: NA; v_gene: TRBV7-3; abundance: many; CDR3nt: TGTGCCAGCAGCTTATCTCCGGAGGGCGCATCTGAAGCTTTCTTT; CDR3aa: CASSLSPEGASEAFF
j_gene: TRBJ1-1; d_gene: NA; v_gene: TRBV20-1; abundance: many; CDR3nt: TGCAGTGCTAGGGGATCCGGCCGCACTGAAGCTTTCTTT; CDR3aa: CSARGSGRTEAFF
j_gene: TRBJ1-1; d_gene: NA; v_gene: TRBV6-1; abundance: many; CDR3nt: TGTGCCAGCAGTGGGCATAGGGGCCCTGAAGCTTTCTTT; CDR3aa: CASSGHRGPEAFF
j_gene: TRBJ1-2; d_gene: NA; v_gene: TRBV7-2; abundance: NA; CDR3nt: TGTGCCCTCCGGGGGGGTCATGGCTACACCTTC; CDR3aa: CALRGGHGYTF
j_gene: TRBJ2-2; d_gene: NA; v_gene: TRBV24-1; abundance: many; CDR3nt: TGTGCCACCAGTGATCCGGTCCAACCCAACACCGGGGAGCTGTTCTTT; CDR3aa: CATSDPVQPNTGELFF
j_gene: TRBJ2-7; d_gene: NA; v_gene: TRBV7-2; abundance: NA; CDR3nt: TGTGCCAGCAGTTCGGGACTGCCCTCCTACGAGCAGTACTTC; CDR3aa: CASSSGLPSYEQYF
j_gene: TRBJ2-7; d_gene: TRBD2; v_gene: TRBV7-9; abundance: many; CDR3nt: TGTGCCAGCAGCACCGGGACTAGCGTTTTCTACGAGCAGTACTTC; CDR3aa: CASSTGTSVFYEQYF
j_gene: TRBJ2-5; d_gene: NA; v_gene: TRBV9; abundance: many; CDR3nt: TGTGCCAGCAGCTCGAGCCCTACAAGGGAAGAGACCCAGTACTTC; CDR3aa: CASSSSPTREETQYF
j_gene: TRBJ2-7; d_gene: TRBD2; v_gene: TRBV9; abundance: NA; CDR3nt: TGTGCCAGCAGCACCAGCGGGAGGCCCGGGAACGAGCAGTACTTC; CDR3aa: CASSTSGRPGNEQYF
j_gene: TRBJ2-5; d_gene: TRBD2; v_gene: TRBV6-5; abundance: many; CDR3nt: TGTGCCAGCACCGGCGGGCCTGCAAGGACTAGCCGAGAAGAGACCCAGTACTTC; CDR3aa: CASTGGPARTSREETQYF
j_gene: TRBJ1-1; d_gene: TRBD1; v_gene: TRBV24-1; abundance: many; CDR3nt: TGTGCCACCAGTGACCGTACCAGGGGGCCCGCTGAAGCTTTCTTT; CDR3aa: CATSDRTRGPAEAFF
j_gene: TRBJ1-1; d_gene: TRBD1; v_gene: TRBV6-1; abundance: NA; CDR3nt: TGTGCCAGCAGTGATTATTGGACAGGGGCGAATGAAGCTTTCTTT; CDR3aa: CASSDYWTGANEAFF
j_gene: TRBJ2-2; d_gene: NA; v_gene: TRBV7-2; abundance: many; CDR3nt: TGTGCCCGGCTCTCCGGGGAGCTGTTTTTT; CDR3aa: CARLSGELFF
j_gene: TRBJ2-5; d_gene: NA; v_gene: TRBV12-3/TRBV12-4; abundance: NA; CDR3nt: TGTGCCAGCAAATATCGGGGGCAAATGGGGGAGACCCAGTACTTC; CDR3aa: CASKYRGQMGETQYF
j_gene: TRBJ1-1; d_gene: TRBD1; v_gene: TRBV5-1; abundance: many; CDR3nt: TGCGCCAGCAGCCGTCCCGGGACAGGGATGAACACTGAAGCTTTCTTT; CDR3aa: CASSRPGTGMNTEAFF
j_gene: TRBJ2-5; d_gene: NA; v_gene: TRBV10-3; abundance: many; CDR3nt: TGTGCCATCAGGAACGGACAGAGAGAGACCCAGTACTTC; CDR3aa: CAIRNGQRETQYF
j_gene: TRBJ2-7; d_gene: NA; v_gene: TRBV11-2; abundance: NA; CDR3nt: TGTGCCAGCAGCTTACCAAGGCAAGGCGAGCAGTACTTC; CDR3aa: CASSLPRQGEQYF
j_gene: TRBJ1-1; d_gene: NA; v_gene: TRBV28; abundance: once; CDR3nt: TGTGCCAGCAGTCCGGCGGGTCCCCTCTACACTGAAGCTTTCTTT; CDR3aa: CASSPAGPLYTEAFF
j_gene: TRBJ2-7; d_gene: NA; v_gene: TRBV7-2; abundance: few; CDR3nt: TGTGCCAGCAGCTCCTTTCTCGGAACCTACGAGCAGTACTTC; CDR3aa: CASSSFLGTYEQYF